The clone carrying this T cell receptor (beta chain) was detected only a few times. Its antigen remains unknown. This record belongs to a study of T cells after yellow fever vaccination. Findings and limits, study-wide: The CD4 compartment and the CD8 compartment contained a small share of clonotypes in common. Highly abundant clonotypes carried over from the bulk population could end up in FACS-sorted repertoires as contaminants.

V lost 0 bases and J lost 8, with 17 bases in between. Germline V CDR1 and CDR2: KGHSH, LQKENI. The CDR3 contains 16 residues. Production of TCR cDNA was by 5'RACE template switching, which also added a universal primer site and UMIs. TCRdb redid the calling of the 5' RACE reads with MiXCR, one entry per CDR3 protein. The table lists about 400,000 distinct CDR3 sequences, under 7.5% of them singletons. This sequence originates from a man aged 30 to 39 who received the YFV17D yellow fever vaccine. The V and J genes are TRBV18 and TRBJ2-1; possibly TRBD2 for D (6 bases). This sample comprised PBMCs, obtained 5 days after the yellow fever booster vaccination. Written as DNA, the CDR3 is TGTGCCAGCTCACCACCGGGGGGACTGGAGCCCGATGAGCAGTTCTTC. This encodes CASSPPGGLEPDEQFF.